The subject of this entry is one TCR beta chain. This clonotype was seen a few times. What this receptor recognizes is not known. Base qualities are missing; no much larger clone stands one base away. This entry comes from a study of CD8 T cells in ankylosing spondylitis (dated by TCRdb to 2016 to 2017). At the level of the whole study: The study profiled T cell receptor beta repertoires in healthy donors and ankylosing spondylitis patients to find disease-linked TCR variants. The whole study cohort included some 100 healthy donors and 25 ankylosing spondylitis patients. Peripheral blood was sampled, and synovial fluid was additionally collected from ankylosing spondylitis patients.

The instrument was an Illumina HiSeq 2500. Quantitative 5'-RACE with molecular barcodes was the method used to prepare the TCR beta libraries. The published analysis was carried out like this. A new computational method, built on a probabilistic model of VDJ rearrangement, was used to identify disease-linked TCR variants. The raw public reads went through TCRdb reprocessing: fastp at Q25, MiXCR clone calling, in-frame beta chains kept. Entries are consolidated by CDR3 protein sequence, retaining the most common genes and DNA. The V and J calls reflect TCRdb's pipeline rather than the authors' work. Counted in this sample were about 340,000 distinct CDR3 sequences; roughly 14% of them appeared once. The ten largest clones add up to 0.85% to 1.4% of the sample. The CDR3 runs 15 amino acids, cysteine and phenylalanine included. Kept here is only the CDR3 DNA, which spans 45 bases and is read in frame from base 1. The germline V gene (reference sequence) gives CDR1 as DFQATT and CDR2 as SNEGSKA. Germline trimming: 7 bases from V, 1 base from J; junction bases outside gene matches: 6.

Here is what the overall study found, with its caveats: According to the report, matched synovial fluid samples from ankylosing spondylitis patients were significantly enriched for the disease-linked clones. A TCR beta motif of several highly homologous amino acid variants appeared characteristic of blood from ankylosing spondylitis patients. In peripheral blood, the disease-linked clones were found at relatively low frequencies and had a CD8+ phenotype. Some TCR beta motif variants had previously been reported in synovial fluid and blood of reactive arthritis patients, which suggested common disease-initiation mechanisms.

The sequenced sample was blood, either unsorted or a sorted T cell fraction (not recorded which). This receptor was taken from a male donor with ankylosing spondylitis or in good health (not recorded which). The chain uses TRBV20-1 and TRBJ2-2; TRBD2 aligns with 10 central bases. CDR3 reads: CSDPRLAGNTGELFF. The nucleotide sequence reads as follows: TGCAGTGATCCGCGACTAGCGGGGAACACCGGGGAGCTGTTTTTT.